The T cell receptor beta chain described here comes from a study of T cells in Graves' hyperthyroidism and ophthalmopathy. The CDR3 covers 15 residues. V was clipped by 6 bases and J by 0 bases; unmatched bases: 8. Per the germline V gene, CDR1 is MNHNS and CDR2 is SASEGT. The study's findings and limits: Expanded thyroid clonotypes (above 0.001) were mostly also found in blood. It was a median approximately 6.9 months before onset that the model predicted ophthalmopathy.

Diagnoses rested on clinical symptoms, serum thyroxine and TRAb, thyroid ultrasound and orbital computed tomography. Amplified regions were TCR beta CDR3 sequences from RNA transcripts. First-round RT-PCR of the TCR CDR3 relied on the HTBI primer set. TCRdb reanalysed the multiplex PCR reads using MiXCR and keeps one entry per CDR3 protein. Here the sample spans about 420,000 distinct CDR3 sequences, about 15% being singletons. Comment on this clonotype: Its antigen remains unidentified.

The rearrangement joins TRBV6-1 to TRBJ2-7, with 7 bases identical to TRBD1. This TCR came from a woman under 30 with Graves' hyperthyroidism. Sequencing input: blood. The CDR3 is CASRPGQKSSYEQYF. For the CDR3, the DNA is TGTGCCAGCAGGCCGGGACAGAAGAGCTCCTACGAGCAGTACTTC.